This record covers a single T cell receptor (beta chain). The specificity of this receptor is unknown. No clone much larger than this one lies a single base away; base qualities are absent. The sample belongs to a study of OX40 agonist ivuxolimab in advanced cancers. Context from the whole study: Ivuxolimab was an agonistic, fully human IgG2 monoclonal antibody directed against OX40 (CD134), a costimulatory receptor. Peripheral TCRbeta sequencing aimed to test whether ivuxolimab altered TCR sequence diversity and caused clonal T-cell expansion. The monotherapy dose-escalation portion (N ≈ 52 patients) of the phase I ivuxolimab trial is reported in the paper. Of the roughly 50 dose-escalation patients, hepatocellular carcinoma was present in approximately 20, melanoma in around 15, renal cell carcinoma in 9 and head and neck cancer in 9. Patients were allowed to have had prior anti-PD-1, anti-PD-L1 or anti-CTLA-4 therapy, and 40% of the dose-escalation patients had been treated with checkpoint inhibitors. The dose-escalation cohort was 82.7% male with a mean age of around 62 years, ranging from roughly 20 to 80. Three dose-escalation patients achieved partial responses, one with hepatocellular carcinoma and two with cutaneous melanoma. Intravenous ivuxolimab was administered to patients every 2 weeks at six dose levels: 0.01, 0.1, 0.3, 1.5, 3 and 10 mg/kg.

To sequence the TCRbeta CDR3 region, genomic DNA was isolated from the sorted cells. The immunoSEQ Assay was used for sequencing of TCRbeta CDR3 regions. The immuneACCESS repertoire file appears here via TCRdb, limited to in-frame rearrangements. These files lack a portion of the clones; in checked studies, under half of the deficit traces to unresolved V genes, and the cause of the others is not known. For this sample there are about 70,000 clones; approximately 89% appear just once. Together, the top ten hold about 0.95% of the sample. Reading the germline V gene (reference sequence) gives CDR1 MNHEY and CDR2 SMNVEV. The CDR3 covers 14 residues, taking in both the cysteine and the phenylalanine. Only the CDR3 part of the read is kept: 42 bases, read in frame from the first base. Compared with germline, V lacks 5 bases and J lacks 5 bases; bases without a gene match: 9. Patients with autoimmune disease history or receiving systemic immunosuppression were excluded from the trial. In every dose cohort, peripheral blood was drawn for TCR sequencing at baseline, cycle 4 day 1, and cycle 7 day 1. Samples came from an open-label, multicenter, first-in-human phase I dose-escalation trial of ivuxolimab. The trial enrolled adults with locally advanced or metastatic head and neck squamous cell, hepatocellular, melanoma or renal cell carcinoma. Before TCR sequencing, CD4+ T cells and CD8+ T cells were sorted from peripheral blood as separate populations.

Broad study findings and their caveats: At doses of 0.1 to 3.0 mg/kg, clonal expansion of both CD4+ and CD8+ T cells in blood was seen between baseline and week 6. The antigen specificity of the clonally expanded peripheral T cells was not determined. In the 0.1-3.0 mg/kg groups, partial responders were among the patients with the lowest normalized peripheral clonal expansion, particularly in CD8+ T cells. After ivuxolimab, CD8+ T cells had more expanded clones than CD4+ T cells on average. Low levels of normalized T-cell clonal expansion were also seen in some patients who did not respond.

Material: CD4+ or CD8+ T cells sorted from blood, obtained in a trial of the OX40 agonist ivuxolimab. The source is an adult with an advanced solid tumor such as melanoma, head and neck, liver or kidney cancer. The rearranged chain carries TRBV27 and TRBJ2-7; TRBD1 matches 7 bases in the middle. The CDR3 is CASSPIDRDHEQYF. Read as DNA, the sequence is TGTGCCAGCAGTCCAATCGACAGGGACCACGAGCAGTACTTC.